This entry lists 23 T cell receptor beta chains sequenced from one sample in a study of identical twins. TCRdb re-derived calls from the 5' RACE reads in MiXCR, one entry per CDR3 protein. Of fewer than 450,000 distinct CDR3 sequences listed, 7% to 9.5% were seen once; the top ten hold more than 8%. The sample taken for sequencing was naive T cells sorted from blood. Receptors originate from a woman aged 50 to 65 in good health.

Only a few counts were recorded for this clonotype. The V call is TRBV7-9, the J call TRBJ2-7; possible D gene TRBD1, 5 bases. Looked up from germline, CDR1 is SEHNR and CDR2 is FQNEAQ (reference sequence). The CDR3 is made up of 14 amino acids. Trimming pared 5 bases from V and 4 bases from J, leaving 15 bases between. The CDR3 DNA sequence: TGTGCCAGCAGCCCAGCACAGGCCCTGTACGAGCAGTACGTC. It specifies CASSPAQALYEQYV.

The chain recombines TRBV20-1 with TRBJ2-5, with D maybe TRBD2 (5 bases). Germline assignment: CDR1 DFQATT and CDR2 SNEGSKA (reference sequence). The ends were cut back, 6 bases at V and 2 bases at J, with 16 bases in the middle. The CDR3 contains 14 residues. This CDR3 reads CSALPRRTQETQYF. The CDR3 DNA follows: TGCAGTGCCCTACCGAGGAGGACTCAAGAGACCCAGTACTTC.

This chain connects TRBV7-9 to TRBJ2-2; 8 bases are a match to TRBD1. The germline V gene encodes CDR1 SEHNR and CDR2 FQNEAQ (reference sequence). Unmatched junction bases numbered 3, after V lost 2 bases and J lost 4 bases. The CDR3 loop spans 15 amino acids. The CDR3 DNA reads TGTGCCAGCAGCTTAAGGACAGGGAGCACCGGGGAGCTGTTTTTT. It specifies CASSLRTGSTGELFF.

This clonotype was counted a few times. This sequence joins TRBV21-1 and TRBJ2-2; the table's D call, TRBD1, was not checked against the DNA. TRBV21-1 is recorded as a pseudogene. The CDR3 is made up of 14 amino acids. CDR3 bases: TGTGCCAGCCAGAGACAGGGGAACACCGGGGAGCTGTTTTTT. Protein: CASQRQGNTGELFF.

This clonotype came up a few times. The chain uses TRBV4-1 and TRBJ2-1; 7 bases match TRBD2. Germline lookup yields CDR1 MGHRA and CDR2 YSYEKL. The CDR3 is 16 amino acids. With V trimmed by 0 bases and J by 2 bases, 4 bases remained unmatched. CDR3 protein: CASSQEQRGAYNEQFF. CDR3 nucleotides: TGCGCCAGCAGCCAAGAGCAGCGGGGAGCCTACAATGAGCAGTTCTTC.

Many counts were recorded for this clonotype. The rearrangement joins TRBV5-1 to TRBJ2-2; the match to TRBD2 covers 8 bases. Germline assignment: CDR1 SGHRS and CDR2 YFSETQ. Trimming cost V 2 bases and J 1 base; bases outside gene matches: 4. CDR3 length equals 16 residues. For the CDR3, the DNA is TGCGCCAGCAGCTTTACGGCGGGAGGGAACACCGGGGAGCTGTTTTTT. Translated: CASSFTAGGNTGELFF.

About this clonotype itself: A much larger clone differs by one base, so this may be a read error. The rearrangement joins TRBV5-1 to TRBJ2-7, with 7 bases fitting TRBD1. The V gene's germline CDR1 is SGHRS and CDR2 YFSETQ. The CDR3 is 13 amino acids. The CDR3 DNA reads TGCGCCAGCAGCTGGGGGACAGCCTACGAGCTGTACTTC. Its protein is CASSWGTAYELYF.

This clonotype occurred many times. The DNA of the CDR3 is TGCGCCAGCCGGACAGGGGGCACAGATACGCAGTATTTT. Its translation: CASRTGGTDTQYF. This sequence joins TRBV5-1 and TRBJ2-3; TRBD1 agrees at 9 bases. The ends lost 7 bases at V and 1 base at J; junction bases unmatched: 1. The CDR3 consists of 13 residues. Germline V lookup: CDR1 SGHRS, CDR2 YFSETQ.

This clonotype was seen a few times. The chain recombines TRBV6-2 or TRBV6-3 with TRBJ2-1, with a weak D call TRBD2 (5 bases). The V end lost 5 bases, the J end lost 12 bases, and 14 bases lay between the germline ends. The germline V gene encodes CDR1 MNHEY and CDR2 SVGEGT. The CDR3 totals 12 residues. The CDR3 region is CASSHWAGPQFF. The CDR3 DNA is TGTGCCAGCAGTCACTGGGCGGGCCCGCAGTTCTTC.

The sample holds a few counts of this clonotype. J is TRBJ2-5 and V is TRBV19; 9 bases agree with TRBD2. Germline-derived CDR1 and CDR2 are LNHDA and SQIVND (reference sequence). The CDR3 runs 14 residues. V was pared by 9 bases and J by 3 bases, with 8 bases of the junction left unmatched. The DNA of the CDR3 is TGTGCCAGCATTGGCGGGAGGGCCGAAGAGACCCAGTACTTC. As protein: CASIGGRAEETQYF.

J is TRBJ1-3 and V is TRBV29-1, with 7 bases identical to TRBD1. V was pared by 7 bases and J by 4 bases, with 10 bases of the junction left unmatched. CDR3 length equals 14 residues. Germline V CDR1 and CDR2: SQVTM, ANQGSEA. The CDR3 loop reads CSAGQASLGNTIYF. The CDR3 DNA sequence: TGCAGCGCTGGACAGGCGTCTCTGGGAAACACCATATATTTT.

This clonotype was seen many times. The chain carries TRBV10-3 and TRBJ1-2; D gene uncertain. The CDR3 is 14 residues long. Looked up from germline, CDR1 is ENHRY and CDR2 is SYGVKD. The V and J ends lost 6 bases and 4 bases respectively, with 15 bases between them. CDR3 sequence: CAISPHSRAYGYTF. For the CDR3, the DNA is TGTGCCATCAGCCCCCATTCGAGGGCCTATGGCTACACCTTC.

This sequence joins TRBV12-3 or TRBV12-4 and TRBJ1-6, with D unresolved. Trimming stripped 1 base from V and 13 bases from J, with 8 bases between. This CDR3 spans 12 amino acids. CDR3 protein: CASSLGSVPLHF. The CDR3 DNA reads TGTGCCAGCAGTTTAGGGTCGGTGCCCCTCCACTTT.

In this sample, this clonotype turned up a few times. The chain joins TRBV5-6 to TRBJ2-7; perhaps D is TRBD1 or TRBD2 (5 bases each). V was pared by 0 bases and J by 2 bases, with 12 bases between. The CDR3 covers 15 residues. Germline CDR1 and CDR2: SGHDT and YYEEEE. Here the CDR3 DNA reads TGTGCCAGCAGCTTGGCCGGGGCGGGTCCCTACGAGCAGTACGTC. Protein product: CASSLAGAGPYEQYV.

The chain links TRBV7-8 to TRBJ1-1; D gene ambiguous. V lost 5 bases to trimming and J lost 4 bases, with 14 bases between them. The germline gives CDR1 SGHVS, CDR2 FQNEAQ. CDR3 length: 14 amino acids. Here the CDR3 DNA reads TGTGCCAGCAGCCCGGATCTTCTCGGCACTGAAGCTTTCTTT. It is translated as CASSPDLLGTEAFF.

The sample holds many counts of this clonotype. V and J are TRBV29-1 and TRBJ2-1; D is possibly TRBD2 (6 bases). The V end was cut by 6 bases, the J end by 4 bases, with 19 bases between. Looked up from germline, CDR1 is SQVTM and CDR2 is ANQGSEA. The CDR3 has 15 residues. CDR3: CSVRPSGTGYNEQFF. For the CDR3, the DNA is TGCAGCGTCAGACCCTCCGGGACTGGTTACAATGAGCAGTTCTTC.

V usage is TRBV10-2 and J usage is TRBJ2-3, with D perhaps matching TRBD2 (5 bases). The CDR3 runs 16 residues. CDR1 is WSHSY, CDR2 SAAADI, per germline. V was pared by 7 bases and J by 0 bases, with 17 bases between. CDR3 loop: CASKRQDSASTDTQYF. CDR3 bases: TGCGCCAGCAAGCGGCAGGATTCCGCTAGCACAGATACGCAGTATTTT.

This clonotype was observed a few times. This rearrangement joins TRBV9 to TRBJ1-3, with TRBD1 as a possible D gene (5 bases). Germline-derived CDR1 and CDR2 are SGDLS and YYNGEE. This CDR3 contains 16 residues. V lost 2 bases to trimming and J lost 1 base, with 13 bases between them. The CDR3 protein is CASSVSGSESGNTIYF. The CDR3, as DNA: TGTGCCAGCAGCGTTTCAGGGAGCGAGTCTGGAAACACCATATATTTT. The variable domain in full, completed from reference TRBV9 and TRBJ1-3, reads DSGVTQTPKHLITATGQRVTLRCSPRSGDLSVYWYQQSLDQGLQFLIQYYNGEERAKGNILERFSAQQFPDLHSELNLSSLELGDSALYFCASSVSGSESGNTIYFGEGSWLTVV.

The chain is built from TRBV20-1 and TRBJ2-3; D gene unclear. V was trimmed by 6 bases and J by 6 bases, leaving 13 bases between them. CDR1 and CDR2 from the germline V gene are DFQATT and SNEGSKA (reference sequence). The CDR3 consists of 12 residues. The CDR3 here is CSAPPNSDTQYF. In DNA form, the CDR3 reads TGCAGTGCCCCCCCAAACTCCGATACGCAGTATTTT.

This clonotype was counted a few times. The chain uses TRBV5-1 and TRBJ2-4; 10 bases map to TRBD2. Germline-derived CDR1 and CDR2 are SGHRS and YFSETQ. The V segment lost 2 bases and the J segment 6 bases; nucleotides outside the gene matches: 8. This CDR3 spans 16 amino acids. CDR3 region: CASSFLAGGRGNIQYF. DNA for the CDR3: TGCGCCAGCAGCTTTTTAGCGGGAGGACGTGGAAACATTCAGTACTTC.

V gene TRBV12-3 or TRBV12-4 combines with J gene TRBJ1-3; D unresolved. The CDR3 contains 13 residues. Trimming cost V 3 bases and J 7 bases, with 10 bases left between them. CDR3 region: CASSFRGGNTIYF. The CDR3 coding sequence is TGTGCCAGCAGTTTCCGGGGAGGCAACACCATATATTTT.

This chain links TRBV5-5 with TRBJ2-5, with a weak D call TRBD1 (5 bases). V lost 4 bases and J 0 bases, leaving 10 bases between the germline ends. The CDR3 consists of 14 residues. Germline CDR1 reads SGHKS; CDR2 reads YYEKEE (reference sequence). The CDR3: CASSHDRYQETQYF. CDR3 coding DNA: TGTGCCAGCAGCCACGACAGATACCAAGAGACCCAGTACTTC.

This sequence joins TRBV5-1 and TRBJ2-3; perhaps TRBD2 as D (6 bases). This CDR3 is built from 15 residues. V was cut by 3 bases and J by 2 bases, with 13 bases left in between. The germline V gene encodes CDR1 SGHRS and CDR2 YFSETQ. This CDR3 reads CASSYWDSNTDTQYF. The CDR3 DNA follows: TGCGCCAGCAGCTACTGGGACTCAAACACAGATACGCAGTATTTT.